Each of the 21 T cell receptor beta chains below was sequenced from the same sample in a study of blood T cell repertoires in COVID-19. Profiled with immunoSEQ multiplex PCR; TCRdb holds only in-frame clones, not every one. The sample lists about 190,000 clones, approximately 90% occurring once. Sequencing was done on a sample of peripheral blood. The source is a man between 65 and 85 years old with active or convalescent COVID-19.

This rearrangement joins TRBV4-1 to TRBJ2-7, with TRBD2 matching 7 bases. Germline V gives CDR1 MGHRA, CDR2 YSYEKL. With V trimmed by 0 bases and J by 3 bases, 5 bases remained unmatched. CDR3 size: 15 residues. CDR3 DNA: TGCGCCAGCAGCCAAGAAACCAGCGGGATCTACGAGCAGTACTTC. Translated: CASSQETSGIYEQYF.

The table lists this clone with a count of one. The gene calls are TRBV3-1 (or the pseudogene TRBV3-2) and TRBJ1-2; D is ambiguous. Between the trimmed V and J ends, which lost 4 bases and 4 bases, there was a span of 16 bases. The germline V gene has CDR1 LGHDT and CDR2 YNNKEL (reference sequence). The CDR3 totals 15 residues. CDR3 protein: CASSLALGTFYGYTF. The CDR3 DNA is TGTGCCAGCAGCCTCGCTCTAGGAACATTCTATGGCTACACCTTC.

J is TRBJ2-7 and V is TRBV20-1; 7 bases match TRBD2. The V gene's germline CDR1 is DFQATT and CDR2 SNEGSKA (reference sequence). This CDR3 has 11 residues. The V and J ends lost 6 bases and 2 bases, in that order; junction bases with no gene match: 1. Here the CDR3 reads CSASGAYEQYF. As DNA, the CDR3 is TGCAGTGCAAGCGGGGCCTACGAGCAGTACTTC.

V gene TRBV5-6 combines with J gene TRBJ2-3; D possibly corresponds to TRBD2 (5 bases). The V end lost 4 bases, the J end lost 1 base, and 13 bases lay between the germline ends. The germline V gene encodes CDR1 SGHDT and CDR2 YYEEEE. This CDR3 has 15 residues. DNA for the CDR3: TGTGCCAGCAGCAGGAGAGACTATGGCACAGATACGCAGTATTTT. Protein sequence: CASSRRDYGTDTQYF.

The rearrangement uses TRBV20-1 and TRBJ1-6, with a possible D match to TRBD1 (6 bases). The germline CDR1 and CDR2 sequences are DFQATT and SNEGSKA (reference sequence). The CDR3 is 13 residues long. V was trimmed by 3 bases and J by 9 bases, leaving 12 bases between them. For the CDR3, the DNA is TGCAGTGCTAGTCTGCAGGGGATTTCACCCCTCCACTTT. Amino acid sequence: CSASLQGISPLHF.

The chain links TRBV7-9 to TRBJ2-2; D may be TRBD2 (6 bases). V lost 6 bases, J lost 4 bases, and 15 bases lay in between. Germline CDR1 reads SEHNR; CDR2 reads FQNEAQ (reference sequence). The CDR3 is 15 residues long. The CDR3 here is CASRGRDFRTGELFF. For the CDR3, the DNA is TGTGCCAGCAGGGGCCGGGACTTCCGCACCGGGGAGCTGTTTTTT.

This rearrangement joins TRBV5-6 to TRBJ2-6; D gene ambiguous. V was trimmed by 4 bases and J by 0 bases, leaving 5 bases between them. This CDR3 region has 14 residues. CDR1 is SGHDT, CDR2 YYEEEE, per germline. The CDR3 DNA reads TGTGCCAGCAGCGTCAGCTCTGGGGCCAACGTCCTGACTTTC. This gives the protein CASSVSSGANVLTF. The whole variable domain, remainder taken from reference TRBV5-6 and TRBJ2-6, is DAGVTQSPTHLIKTRGQQVTLRCSPKSGHDTVSWYQQALGQGPQFIFQYYEEEERQRGNFPDRFSGHQFPNYSSELNVNALLLGDSALYLCASSVSSGANVLTFGAGSRLTVL.

The rearrangement uses TRBV7-9 and TRBJ1-2; no definite D call. From germline, CDR1 is SEHNR and CDR2 FQNEAQ (reference sequence). V was shortened by 5 bases and J by 0 bases, with 13 bases between the two germline ends. The CDR3 spans 15 residues. The CDR3 DNA reads as TGTGCCAGCAGCCCTGGTCAGGCAGCTAACTATGGCTACACCTTC. Encoded protein: CASSPGQAANYGYTF. The full variable domain, completed using reference TRBV7-9 and TRBJ1-2, is DTGVSQNPRHKITKRGQNVTFRCDPISEHNRLYWYRQTLGQGPEFLTYFQNEAQLEKSRLLSDRFSAERPKGSFSTLEIQRTEQGDSAMYLCASSPGQAANYGYTFGSGTRLTVV.

The chain joins TRBV3-1 (or the pseudogene TRBV3-2) to TRBJ1-6; D is uncertain. Trimming shortened V by 2 bases and J by 15 bases, and 11 bases separated the two germline ends. CDR3 length equals 12 residues. Germline CDR1 LGHDT, CDR2 YNNKEL (reference sequence). Written as DNA, the CDR3 is TGTGCCAGCAGCCAAATCGTGGGCCTCCTCCACTTT. This sequence encodes CASSQIVGLLHF.

The V call is TRBV9, the J call TRBJ2-3, with TRBD2 matching 12 bases. Germline lookup yields CDR1 SGDLS and CDR2 YYNGEE. This CDR3 spans 17 amino acids. V dropped 0 bases and J dropped 8; count of bases not matched to a gene: 10. CDR3 sequence (DNA): TGTGCCAGCAGCGTAGACGCTAGCGGGGGGGCGTGGAGTACGCAGTATTTT. Encoded protein: CASSVDASGGAWSTQYF.

The chain carries TRBV25-1 and TRBJ2-1; 8 bases match TRBD1. The germline CDR1 and CDR2 sequences are MGHDK and SYGVNS. The CDR3 length is 17 residues. Trimming removed 3 bases from V and 8 bases from J; junction bases left unmatched: 15. The CDR3 DNA sequence: TGTGCCAGCAGTGATCAAACCTTGGGACAGGTTGGCGATGAGCAGTTCTTC. This encodes CASSDQTLGQVGDEQFF.

The chain links TRBV19 to TRBJ1-4; TRBD1 agrees at 10 bases. Germline CDR1 and CDR2: LNHDA and SQIVND (reference sequence). V lost 6 bases and J lost 8; bases outside the gene matches: 6. The CDR3 loop spans 14 amino acids. The CDR3 coding sequence is TGTGCCAGTAGGGACAGGGGGGTCCAGGAAAAACTGTTTTTT. Translated, it gives CASRDRGVQEKLFF.

The chain couples TRBV5-4 to TRBJ2-1; 10 bases map to TRBD2. Germline V gene lookup returns CDR1 SGHNT and CDR2 YYREEE (reference sequence). This CDR3 region has 15 residues. After removal of 0 bases from V and 7 bases from J, the junction contained 4 bases not matched to a gene. This CDR3 reads CASSLVLAGVNEQFF. CDR3 coding DNA: TGTGCCAGCAGCTTGGTGCTAGCGGGAGTTAATGAGCAGTTCTTC.

The chain has TRBV6-5 and TRBJ2-7; 11 bases are shared with TRBD1. With 7 bases clipped from V and 7 bases from J, the junction kept 6 bases outside the gene matches. Germline V gives CDR1 MNHEY, CDR2 SVGAGI. This CDR3 has 13 amino acids. CDR3 amino acids: CASNGQGAREQYF. CDR3 DNA: TGTGCCAGCAACGGACAGGGGGCGAGGGAGCAGTACTTC.

The J gene is TRBJ2-3, the V gene TRBV10-3; the D gene is possibly TRBD1 (5 bases). The CDR3 loop spans 14 amino acids. The ends were cut back, 8 bases at V and 6 bases at J, with 18 bases in the middle. The germline gives CDR1 ENHRY, CDR2 SYGVKD. This chain's CDR3 is CAISSKGFLDTQYF. The CDR3 DNA follows: TGTGCCATCTCATCGAAGGGGTTTTTGGATACGCAGTATTTT.

The chain links TRBV30 to TRBJ2-1; perhaps TRBD1 as D (6 bases). Germline-derived CDR1 and CDR2 are GTSNPN and SVGIG (reference sequence). The CDR3 has 14 residues. V was clipped by 0 bases and J by 13 bases, with 19 bases between them. The CDR3 protein is CAWSVLGRGVPQFF. The CDR3 region has the DNA TGTGCCTGGAGTGTCCTGGGCAGGGGCGTCCCCCAGTTCTTC.

This chain uses TRBV7-9 with TRBJ2-7; 10 bases line up with TRBD1. V gave up 4 bases and J gave up 3 bases; unmatched junction bases: 9. Per the germline V gene, CDR1 is SEHNR and CDR2 is FQNEAQ (reference sequence). This CDR3 has 16 residues. CDR3 DNA sequence: TGTGCCAGCAGCTCCCCCTCCGGGACAGGGGTCTACGAGCAGTACTTC. This translates into CASSSPSGTGVYEQYF.

This chain joins TRBV7-2 and TRBJ2-7, with 7 nucleotides matching TRBD1. The CDR3 contains 13 residues. Looked up from germline, CDR1 is SGHTA and CDR2 is FQGNSA. The V segment lost 3 bases and the J segment 4 bases; nucleotides outside the gene matches: 3. The CDR3 here is CASSLGQRYEQYF. The CDR3 DNA is TGTGCCAGCAGCTTGGGACAGAGATACGAGCAGTACTTC.

V gene TRBV4-1 combines with J gene TRBJ2-5, with D possibly matching TRBD2 (7 bases). V dropped 0 bases and J dropped 2 bases, with 16 bases sitting between them. Per germline, CDR1 MGHRA and CDR2 YSYEKL. This CDR3 spans 17 amino acids. The CDR3 DNA sequence: TGCGCCAGCAGCCAAGATCGGGGAGGGGGAGCTCAAGAGACCCAGTACTTC. Translated: CASSQDRGGGAQETQYF.

The chain employs TRBV28 and TRBJ1-2; 8 positions match TRBD1. The junction had 3 bases not matched to a gene; V was cut back by 7 bases and J by 2 bases. The CDR3 is 13 amino acids. Germline V CDR1 and CDR2: MDHEN, SYDVKM. CDR3 sequence: CASTGQGNYGYTF. The CDR3 DNA is TGTGCCAGCACCGGACAGGGAAACTATGGCTACACCTTC.

The chain couples TRBV5-4 to TRBJ1-2, with D unresolved. Trimming took 7 bases from V and 4 from J, leaving 11 bases between them. CDR3 length: 12 amino acids. Germline-derived CDR1 and CDR2 are SGHNT and YYREEE (reference sequence). In nucleotides, the CDR3 is TGTGCCAGCCGAGGGTTGAGCTATGGCTACACCTTC. Translated, it gives CASRGLSYGYTF.